This TCR beta chain was captured by sequencing in a study of OX40 agonist ivuxolimab in advanced cancers. Concerning the study at large: Ivuxolimab was an agonistic, fully human IgG2 monoclonal antibody directed against OX40 (CD134), a costimulatory receptor. Intravenous ivuxolimab was administered to patients every 2 weeks at six dose levels: 0.01, 0.1, 0.3, 1.5, 3 and 10 mg/kg. Among the roughly 50 dose-escalation patients, around 20 had hepatocellular carcinoma, around 15 melanoma, 9 renal cell carcinoma and 9 head and neck cancer. In the dose-escalation cohort, approximately 80% of patients were male, and the mean age was approximately 60 years with a range of roughly 20 to 80. Prior anti-PD-1, anti-PD-L1 or anti-CTLA-4 therapy was permitted, and 40% of dose-escalation patients had received checkpoint inhibitors. Partial responses occurred in three dose-escalation patients, of whom one had hepatocellular carcinoma and two had cutaneous melanoma. The point of sequencing TCRbeta in the periphery was to test whether ivuxolimab changed TCR sequence diversity and drove clonal T-cell expansion. The paper covers the monotherapy dose-escalation part of the phase I ivuxolimab trial, which included N ≈ 50 patients. What the study reported, not specific to this receptor: Low levels of normalized T-cell clonal expansion were also shown by some nonresponding patients. Antigen specificity was not determined for the clonally expanded peripheral T cells. On average, CD8+ T cells showed more expanded clones than CD4+ T cells after ivuxolimab. In the 0.1-3.0 mg/kg groups, partial responders were among the patients with the lowest normalized peripheral clonal expansion, particularly in CD8+ T cells. Clonal expansion of both CD4+ and CD8+ blood T cells was observed from baseline to week 6 at doses 0.1 to 3.0 mg/kg.

Germline trimming: 3 bases from V, 11 bases from J; junction bases outside gene matches: 10. CDR1 and CDR2 (LNHDA, SQIVND) derive from the germline V gene (reference sequence). The CDR3 runs 14 amino acids, cysteine and phenylalanine included. CDR3 DNA is the only sequence kept; it has 42 bases, read in frame from the first base. To sequence the TCRbeta CDR3 region, genomic DNA was isolated from the sorted cells. The immunoSEQ Assay was used for sequencing of TCRbeta CDR3 regions. What TCRdb holds here is the immuneACCESS table cut down to in-frame rearrangements. Part of the clones is not present; checked against another copy, under half of the missing clones reflect an unresolved V gene, and the others are unexplained. Here the sample has 75,000 to 100,000 clones; 70% to 90% occur a single time. Over 1.5% of the sample is held by the ten biggest clonotypes. Patients with autoimmune disease history or receiving systemic immunosuppression were excluded from the trial. In every dose cohort, peripheral blood was drawn for TCR sequencing at baseline, cycle 4 day 1, and cycle 7 day 1. The samples were drawn from a first-in-human, open-label, multicenter phase I dose-escalation trial of ivuxolimab. Adults with locally advanced or metastatic melanoma, renal cell carcinoma, hepatocellular carcinoma or head and neck squamous cell carcinoma were enrolled in the trial. Before TCR sequencing, CD4+ and CD8+ T cells were separately sorted from peripheral blood.

Worth noting for this clone: The antigen this receptor binds is unknown. No base quality values were provided; no much bigger clone lies one nucleotide off.

The V and J genes are TRBV19 and TRBJ1-1; 9 junctional bases match TRBD1. This specimen was CD4+ or CD8+ T cells sorted from blood, taken in a trial of the OX40 agonist ivuxolimab. The clonotype originates from an adult with an advanced solid tumor such as melanoma, head and neck, liver or kidney cancer. The CDR3 region: CASSMGQGSPLAFF. The sequence in DNA is TGTGCCAGTAGTATGGGACAGGGATCCCCCTTGGCTTTCTTT.